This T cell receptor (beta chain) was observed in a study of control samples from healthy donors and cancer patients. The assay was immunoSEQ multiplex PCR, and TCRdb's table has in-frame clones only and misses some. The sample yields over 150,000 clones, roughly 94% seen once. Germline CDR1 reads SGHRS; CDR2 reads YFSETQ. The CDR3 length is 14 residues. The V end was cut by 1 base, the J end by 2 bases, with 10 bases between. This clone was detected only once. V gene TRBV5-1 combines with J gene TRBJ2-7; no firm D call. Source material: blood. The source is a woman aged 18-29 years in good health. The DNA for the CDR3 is TGCGCCAGCAGCTTGACGGATTGGCCCTACGAGCAGTACTTC. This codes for CASSLTDWPYEQYF.